This entry describes one T cell receptor (beta chain). Its specific antigen is unknown. No quality values exist for individual bases; no much larger clone is one base distant. This record belongs to a study of T cell changes during pregnancy in multiple sclerosis (dated by TCRdb to between 2018 and 2021). For the wider study: The study examined how the T cell repertoire changed over the course of pregnancy in women with multiple sclerosis.

Library preparation employed the immunoSEQ multiplex PCR assay. Entries here come from immuneACCESS through TCRdb and include only in-frame sequences with V and J called. Some clones fail to appear in such tables; in the studies checked, an unresolved V gene covers under half of the shortfall, and the cause of the remainder is unknown. The sample yields approximately 98,000 clones; roughly 94% were counted once. Together, the top ten hold roughly 2.3% of the sample. After removal of 2 bases from V and 3 bases from J, the junction retains 3 bases not matched to a gene. The CDR3 starts with the cysteine, ends with the phenylalanine, and has 14 residues. The DNA shown is the 42-base CDR3, in frame from base 1. The germline V gene encodes CDR1 MNHNY and CDR2 SVGAGI (reference sequence).

Recombination joined TRBV6-6 with TRBJ1-1; the junction holds 7 bases that match TRBD1. The sequence derives from a female donor in good health, enrolled as a control in a pregnancy study. Sequencing used peripheral blood, obtained after pregnancy. The CDR3 region has the sequence CASSYTGVHTEAFF. The nucleotide sequence is given as TGTGCCAGCAGTTACACAGGGGTTCACACTGAAGCTTTCTTT.